This TCR beta chain originates from a study of OX40 agonist ivuxolimab in advanced cancers. About the study: Prior therapy, whether anti-PD-1, anti-PD-L1 or anti-CTLA-4, was allowed, and less than 45% had some.

J was trimmed by 7 bases and V by 8 bases; bases with no gene match: 7. Germline CDR1 SGHTA, CDR2 FQGNSA. The CDR3 sequence is 13 residues long. The data were produced by immunoSEQ multiplex PCR, yet TCRdb's version contains in-frame clones alone and is incomplete. The profile shows 100,000 or so clones, approximately 90% of them singletons. The receptor was derived from an adult with an advanced solid tumor such as melanoma, head and neck, liver or kidney cancer. The chain combines TRBV7-2 with TRBJ2-1; 8 bases align to TRBD1. The material was CD4+ or CD8+ T cells sorted from blood, obtained in a trial of the OX40 agonist ivuxolimab. The CDR3 loop reads CASRQGALNEQFF. DNA for the CDR3: TGTGCCAGCCGCCAGGGGGCGCTTAATGAGCAGTTCTTC.